Below are 19 T cell receptor beta chains sequenced from a single sample in a study of spatial heterogeneity in lung cancer. TCRdb analysed the 5' RACE reads with MiXCR anew, one entry per CDR3 protein. This table holds around 4,400 distinct CDR3 sequences, about 37% found once. Time point reported: sample taken at primary tumor resection. Whole RNA, which was extracted from tumor, nontumor lung tissue or frozen PBMC, was sequenced without any cell sorting. This material consisted of PBMCs, taken at surgery. Every receptor here comes from a male donor with early-stage non-small cell lung cancer.

As regards this clonotype: The size of this beta chain means little, since it is a stray read in a library made for alpha chains. The genes are TRBV5-1 and TRBJ2-2; D not resolved. CDR3 size: 13 residues. Germline V gene data show CDR1 as SGHRS and CDR2 as YFSETQ. The ends were cut back, 0 bases at V and 5 bases at J, with 5 bases in the middle. The CDR3 loop is CASSLDLTGELFF. DNA for the CDR3: TGCGCCAGCAGCTTGGATTTAACCGGGGAGCTGTTTTTT.

This clonotype came up a few times. Because the library targeted alpha chains, this beta chain is an off-target read whose size means little. The rearrangement links TRBV11-2 to TRBJ2-2, with D uncertain. This CDR3 is built from 14 residues. The germline V gene has CDR1 SGHAT and CDR2 FQNNGV. V lost 3 bases and J lost 1, with 6 bases in between. The CDR3 DNA follows: TGTGCCAGCAGCTTTGGCGGGAACACCGGGGAGCTGTTTTTT. Its protein is CASSFGGNTGELFF.

Note on this clonotype: A library made for alpha chains picked up this beta chain off target, so its size means little. V and J are TRBV27 and TRBJ2-1; 7 bases fit TRBD1. From germline, CDR1 is MNHEY and CDR2 SMNVEV (reference sequence). The CDR3 covers 13 residues. The V gene end was trimmed by 8 bases and the J gene end by 2 bases; junction bases not matched to a gene: 3. The CDR3 sequence is CASRQGPYNEQFF. The CDR3 nucleotides are TGTGCCAGCCGACAGGGCCCCTACAATGAGCAGTTCTTC.

This clonotype qualifies as medium-sized. Being off target in a library aimed at alpha chains, this beta chain has a size of little meaning. The rearrangement joins TRBV2 to TRBJ2-3; the D is unclear. Germline CDR1 reads SNHLY; CDR2 reads FYNNEI. V lost 6 bases to trimming and J lost 0 bases, with 16 bases between them. CDR3 length: 16 amino acids. In DNA, the CDR3 is TGTGCCAGCAGCGCCCTGGGTCCGCCTAGCACAGATACGCAGTATTTT. Translated, it gives CASSALGPPSTDTQYF.

About this clonotype: Because this beta chain is a stray read in a library intended to capture alpha chains, its abundance should not be given much weight. V usage is TRBV20-1 and J usage is TRBJ2-7, with 11 bases lining up with TRBD2. Germline lookup yields CDR1 DFQATT and CDR2 SNEGSKA (reference sequence). CDR3 length equals 14 residues. J was trimmed by 3 bases and V by 6 bases; bases with no gene match: 7. CDR3 protein: CSAEATSGDYEQYF. CDR3 nucleotides: TGCAGTGCCGAGGCGACTAGCGGGGACTACGAGCAGTACTTC.

To note about this clonotype: Since the library was made to target alpha chains, this beta chain is a stray read and its abundance is not meaningful. The V and J genes are TRBV7-8 and TRBJ2-5, with TRBD2 identical over 14 bases. Germline V gene sequence: CDR1 SGHVS, CDR2 FQNEAQ. The CDR3 extends over 15 amino acids. Trimming cost V 5 bases and J 4 bases; bases outside gene matches: 3. This chain's CDR3 is CASSAGLAGVETQYF. DNA for the CDR3: TGTGCCAGCAGCGCGGGACTAGCGGGAGTAGAGACCCAGTACTTC.

This clonotype was picked up a small number of times. Being off target in a library aimed at alpha chains, this beta chain has a size of little meaning. The chain uses TRBV10-3 and TRBJ2-7; D perhaps matches TRBD1 (7 bases). The CDR3 has 15 residues. Trimming pared 3 bases from V and 6 bases from J, leaving 18 bases between. Germline CDR1 and CDR2: ENHRY and SYGVKD. The CDR3 spells CAISDQGGPLSEQYF. DNA of the CDR3: TGTGCCATCAGTGACCAGGGGGGCCCTCTCTCCGAGCAGTACTTC.

With regard to this clonotype: This beta chain is a stray read from a library made for alpha chains; its abundance is not meaningful. The rearrangement joins TRBV28 to TRBJ2-1; 9 nucleotides match TRBD1. Germline CDR1 reads MDHEN; CDR2 reads SYDVKM. CDR3 length: 15 residues. The J segment lost 7 bases and the V segment lost 6 bases, leaving 10 bases of the junction unmatched. The CDR3 DNA is TGTGCCAGCAGGCTGTACAGGGGGCAGTGGAATGAGCAGTTCTTC. This encodes CASRLYRGQWNEQFF.

This clonotype was detected a few times. This beta chain appears as a stray read in a library generated for alpha chains; its size is not informative. V gene TRBV20-1 combines with J gene TRBJ2-3, with TRBD2 identical over 8 bases. V lost 5 bases, J lost 6 bases, and 16 bases stayed unmatched. Germline-derived CDR1 and CDR2 are DFQATT and SNEGSKA (reference sequence). CDR3 length: 16 residues. The CDR3 is CSAQIHSSGRLDTQYF. The DNA for the CDR3 is TGCAGTGCTCAGATCCACTCTAGCGGGCGTCTGGATACGCAGTATTTT.

To note about this clonotype: With the library built for alpha chains, this beta chain is off target and its frequency is not meaningful. The J gene is TRBJ2-2, the V gene TRBV6-5, with 7 bases aligning to TRBD1. Trimming cost V 0 bases and J 4 bases; bases outside gene matches: 5. Germline CDR1 MNHEY, CDR2 SVGAGI. The CDR3 length is 16 residues. The CDR3 bases are TGTGCCAGCAGTTACTCCGGGACAGTACCCACCGGGGAGCTGTTTTTT. It codes for CASSYSGTVPTGELFF.

Remarks on this clonotype: This beta chain is an off-target read within a library intended for alpha chains, so its frequency means little. The rearrangement joins TRBV29-1 to TRBJ2-1; D not certain. Trimming stripped 4 bases from V and 7 bases from J, with 8 bases between. Germline V lookup: CDR1 SQVTM, CDR2 ANQGSEA. This CDR3 region has 11 residues. DNA of the CDR3: TGCAGCGTTGGGGCAGATAATGAGCAGTTCTTC. This sequence encodes CSVGADNEQFF.

This clonotype has only a few counts. The library was designed around alpha chains, so this beta chain is a stray read whose abundance carries little weight. The chain recombines TRBV3-1 with TRBJ1-1, with no clear D. Germline loops: CDR1 LGHDT, CDR2 YNNKEL (reference sequence). V shed 2 bases and J shed 0 bases, with 4 bases lying between them. The CDR3 loop spans 13 amino acids. The chain's CDR3 is CASSQCLNTEAFF. The CDR3 DNA follows: TGTGCCAGCAGCCAATGCTTGAACACTGAAGCTTTCTTT.

About this clonotype: This beta chain lies outside the target of a library built for alpha chains; its clone size means little. The chain links TRBV5-1 to TRBJ2-3; 7 bases agree with TRBD2. This CDR3 has 15 residues. CDR1 is SGHRS, CDR2 YFSETQ, per germline. Trimming removed 1 base from V and 0 bases from J; junction bases left unmatched: 2. CDR3 residues: CASSLSGKSTDTQYF. In DNA, the CDR3 is TGCGCCAGCAGCTTGAGCGGGAAGAGCACAGATACGCAGTATTTT.

This clonotype has more than one count but fewer than ten. As an off-target read in a library built for alpha chains, this beta chain has a frequency of little significance. V is TRBV5-4 and J is TRBJ2-3, with a tentative D call TRBD2 (5 bases). CDR1 is SGHNT, CDR2 YYREEE, per germline (reference sequence). V was cut by 2 bases and J by 1 base, with 11 bases left in between. This CDR3 contains 15 residues. The chain's CDR3 is CASSLELDRTDTQYF. CDR3 nucleotide sequence: TGTGCCAGCAGCTTAGAACTAGACCGCACAGATACGCAGTATTTT.

About this clonotype itself: The size of this beta chain means little, since it is a stray read in a library made for alpha chains. CDR3 sequence (DNA): TGTGCCAGCAGGCGCCTTAACACCGGGGAGCTGTTTTTT. This sequence encodes CASRRLNTGELFF. The chain recombines TRBV7-9 with TRBJ2-2, with D hard to call. Per the germline V gene, CDR1 is SEHNR and CDR2 is FQNEAQ (reference sequence). The ends were cut back, 6 bases at V and 2 bases at J, with 7 bases in the middle. The CDR3 loop spans 13 amino acids.

Note on this clonotype: Because this beta chain is a stray read in a library intended to capture alpha chains, its abundance should not be given much weight. V usage is TRBV2 and J usage is TRBJ2-3; D gene uncertain. Germline CDR1 SNHLY, CDR2 FYNNEI. The CDR3 has 15 amino acids. Trimming shortened V by 2 bases and J by 1 base, and 10 bases separated the two germline ends. CDR3 in amino acids: CASSEFGVGTDTQYF. Here the CDR3 DNA reads TGTGCCAGCAGTGAATTCGGAGTAGGCACAGATACGCAGTATTTT.

Details on this clonotype: Since the library was made to target alpha chains, this beta chain is a stray read and its abundance is not meaningful. CDR3 sequence: CASRWFAGTGRNEQFF. Written as DNA, the CDR3 is TGTGCCAGCAGATGGTTTGCCGGGACCGGCCGCAATGAGCAGTTCTTC. This rearrangement joins TRBV28 to TRBJ2-1; D is perhaps TRBD1 or TRBD2 (5 bases each). The CDR3 sequence is 16 residues long. The germline V and J ends were trimmed by 6 bases and 6 bases, with 21 bases remaining between them. Germline-derived CDR1 and CDR2 are MDHEN and SYDVKM.

A remark on this clonotype: This beta chain lies outside the target of a library built for alpha chains; its clone size means little. V is TRBV5-6 and J is TRBJ2-3; tentatively, D is TRBD1 (5 bases). CDR1 and CDR2 (germline): SGHDT, YYEEEE. This CDR3 contains 16 residues. The V end was cut by 4 bases, the J end by 3 bases, with 18 bases between. The DNA of the CDR3 is TGTGCCAGCAGCATAGGACCGGCAGGGATGACAGATACGCAGTATTTT. Encoded protein: CASSIGPAGMTDTQYF. Based on the CDR3 plus reference TRBV5-6 and TRBJ2-3, the full variable domain is DAGVTQSPTHLIKTRGQQVTLRCSPKSGHDTVSWYQQALGQGPQFIFQYYEEEERQRGNFPDRFSGHQFPNYSSELNVNALLLGDSALYLCASSIGPAGMTDTQYFGPGTRLTVL.

Worth noting for this clonotype: Little can be read into the size of this beta chain, an off-target read in a library designed for alpha chains. The chain links TRBV6-1 to TRBJ1-2; D is ambiguous. The CDR3 is made up of 14 amino acids. V lost 7 bases to trimming and J lost 2 bases, with 14 bases between them. CDR1 MNHNS and CDR2 SASEGT come from the germline V gene. CDR3 DNA sequence: TGTGCCAGCACTACAACCGGGCGGAACTATGGCTACACCTTC. Encoded protein: CASTTTGRNYGYTF.